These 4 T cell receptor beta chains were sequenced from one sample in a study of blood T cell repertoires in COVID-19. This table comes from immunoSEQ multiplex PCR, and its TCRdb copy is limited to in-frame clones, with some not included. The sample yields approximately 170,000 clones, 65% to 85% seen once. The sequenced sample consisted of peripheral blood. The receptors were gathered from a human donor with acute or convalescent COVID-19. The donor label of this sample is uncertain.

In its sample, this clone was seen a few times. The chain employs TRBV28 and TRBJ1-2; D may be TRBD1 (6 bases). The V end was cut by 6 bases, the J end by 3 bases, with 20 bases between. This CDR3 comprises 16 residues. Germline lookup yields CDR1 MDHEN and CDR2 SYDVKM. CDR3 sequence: CASSPRQAAPHYGYTF. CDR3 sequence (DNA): TGTGCCAGCAGCCCCCGACAGGCTGCCCCCCACTATGGCTACACCTTC.

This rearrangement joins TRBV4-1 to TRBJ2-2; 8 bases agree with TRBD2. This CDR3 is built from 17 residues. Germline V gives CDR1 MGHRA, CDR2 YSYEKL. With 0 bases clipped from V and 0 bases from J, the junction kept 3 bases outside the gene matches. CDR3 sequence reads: CASSQEGAGANTGELFF. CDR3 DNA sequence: TGCGCCAGCAGCCAAGAAGGAGCGGGAGCGAACACCGGGGAGCTGTTTTTT.

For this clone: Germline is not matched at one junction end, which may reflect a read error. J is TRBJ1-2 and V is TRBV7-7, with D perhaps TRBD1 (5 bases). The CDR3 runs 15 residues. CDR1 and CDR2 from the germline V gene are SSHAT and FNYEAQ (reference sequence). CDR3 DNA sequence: TGTGCTAGCAGCTTAGCGCAGGACACCCTCTATGGCTACACCTTC. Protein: CASSLAQDTLYGYTF.

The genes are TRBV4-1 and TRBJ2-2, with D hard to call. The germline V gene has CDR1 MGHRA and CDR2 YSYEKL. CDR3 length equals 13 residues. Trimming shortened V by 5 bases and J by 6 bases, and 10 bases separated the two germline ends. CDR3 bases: TGCGCCAGCAGCTACGGGTTACCCGGGGAGCTGTTTTTT. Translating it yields CASSYGLPGELFF.